Sequencing of this T cell receptor (beta chain) was carried out in a study of PD-1 blockade in classical Hodgkin lymphoma. Whole-study findings and limits: There was a significant rise in CD4+ TCR diversity by C4D1, with no such rise for CD8+. Lower baseline TCR diversity was reported for newly diagnosed patients than for healthy donors.

Every single patient, without exception, relapsed after autologous stem cell transplantation, and brentuximab vedotin exposure varied. From thawed PBMCs, magnetic negative selection was used to isolate the CD8+ T cells. Responses achieved at best were complete response, partial response or progressive disease. To note about this clone: Antigen: not known.

Generated by immunoSEQ multiplex PCR, the TCRdb table keeps only in-frame clones and is missing some. The table includes 11,000 or so clones, roughly 84% detected once. The length of the CDR3 is 18 residues. Per germline, CDR1 MNHNS and CDR2 SASEGT. V lost 2 bases to trimming and J lost 0 bases, with 17 bases between them. The clonotype was recovered from a human donor with classical Hodgkin lymphoma. The chain joins TRBV6-1 to TRBJ1-5, with a tentative D call TRBD1 (5 bases). The sequencing here drew on CD8+ T cells from blood, taken at baseline. CDR3: CASSEHRDGLYSNQPQHF. The CDR3 DNA is TGTGCCAGCAGTGAACACCGGGACGGTCTATATAGCAATCAGCCCCAGCATTTT.